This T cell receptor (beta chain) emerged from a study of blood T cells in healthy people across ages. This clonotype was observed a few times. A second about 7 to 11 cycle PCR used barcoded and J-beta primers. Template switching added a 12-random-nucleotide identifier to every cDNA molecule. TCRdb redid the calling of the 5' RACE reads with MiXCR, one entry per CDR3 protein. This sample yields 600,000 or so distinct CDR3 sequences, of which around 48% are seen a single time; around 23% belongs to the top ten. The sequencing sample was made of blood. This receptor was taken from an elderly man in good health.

The chain's CDR3 is CASSFSSGATDTQYF. The DNA for the CDR3 is TGCGCCAGCAGCTTCTCTAGCGGGGCCACAGATACGCAGTATTTT. V and J are TRBV5-1 and TRBJ2-3; TRBD2 matches at 9 bases. This CDR3 is built from 15 residues. Germline loops: CDR1 SGHRS, CDR2 YFSETQ. The junction had 3 bases not matched to a gene; V was cut back by 2 bases and J by 2 bases.